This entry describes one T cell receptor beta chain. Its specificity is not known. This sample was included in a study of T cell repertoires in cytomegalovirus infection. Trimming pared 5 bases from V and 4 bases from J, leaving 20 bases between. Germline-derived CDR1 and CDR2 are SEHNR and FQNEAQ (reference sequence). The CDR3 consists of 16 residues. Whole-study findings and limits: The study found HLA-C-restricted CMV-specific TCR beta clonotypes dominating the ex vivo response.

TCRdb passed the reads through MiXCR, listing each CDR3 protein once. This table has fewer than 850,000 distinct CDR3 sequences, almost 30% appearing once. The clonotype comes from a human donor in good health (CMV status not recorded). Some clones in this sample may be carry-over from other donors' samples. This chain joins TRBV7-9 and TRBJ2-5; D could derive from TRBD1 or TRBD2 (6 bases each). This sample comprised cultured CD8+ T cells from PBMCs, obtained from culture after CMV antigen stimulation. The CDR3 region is CASSAPDPKGGETQYF. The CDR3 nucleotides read TGTGCCAGCAGCGCACCGGACCCAAAGGGGGGAGAGACCCAGTACTTC.